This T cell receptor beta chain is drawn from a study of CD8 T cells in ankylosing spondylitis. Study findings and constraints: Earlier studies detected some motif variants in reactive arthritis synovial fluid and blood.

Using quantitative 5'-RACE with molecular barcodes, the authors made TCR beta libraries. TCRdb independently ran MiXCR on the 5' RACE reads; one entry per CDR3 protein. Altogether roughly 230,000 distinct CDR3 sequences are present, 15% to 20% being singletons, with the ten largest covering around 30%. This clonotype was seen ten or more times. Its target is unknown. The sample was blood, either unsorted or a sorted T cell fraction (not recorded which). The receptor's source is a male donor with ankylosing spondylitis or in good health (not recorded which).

CDR3 region: CASSGDGGMGFNEQFF. CDR3 nucleotide sequence: TGCGCCAGCAGCGGAGATGGGGGAATGGGTTTCAATGAGCAGTTCTTC. This chain joins TRBV4-3 and TRBJ2-1; D assignment may be TRBD1 or TRBD2 (5 bases each). Trimming stripped 5 bases from V and 6 bases from J, with 20 bases between. This CDR3 is 16 amino acids long. Germline CDR1 and CDR2: LGHNA and YSLEER.